This T cell receptor (beta chain) stems from a study of T cell repertoires in cytomegalovirus infection. Study-wide background: Public TCR beta signature analysis indicated the presence of both CMV infection and matching HLA type.

The V and J ends lost 3 bases and 2 bases respectively, with 14 bases between them. This CDR3 is built from 14 residues. CDR1 is DFQATT and CDR2 is SNEGSKA in the germline V gene (reference sequence). TCRdb ran MiXCR on the reads and lists one entry per CDR3 protein. Of about 740,000 distinct CDR3 sequences in the sample, roughly 36% are singletons; the top ten hold 15% to 20%. The sample holds one count of this clonotype. The antigen is not known. This sequence was found in a human donor in good health (CMV status not recorded). Some clones in this sample may be carry-over from other donors' samples. The V call is TRBV20-1, the J call TRBJ2-7; D possibly corresponds to TRBD2 (6 bases). Sequences were derived from cultured PBMCs, sampled from culture after CMV antigen stimulation. The CDR3 sequence is CSASRWDSPYEQYF. As DNA, the CDR3 is TGCAGTGCTAGTCGGTGGGACTCACCCTACGAGCAGTACTTC.